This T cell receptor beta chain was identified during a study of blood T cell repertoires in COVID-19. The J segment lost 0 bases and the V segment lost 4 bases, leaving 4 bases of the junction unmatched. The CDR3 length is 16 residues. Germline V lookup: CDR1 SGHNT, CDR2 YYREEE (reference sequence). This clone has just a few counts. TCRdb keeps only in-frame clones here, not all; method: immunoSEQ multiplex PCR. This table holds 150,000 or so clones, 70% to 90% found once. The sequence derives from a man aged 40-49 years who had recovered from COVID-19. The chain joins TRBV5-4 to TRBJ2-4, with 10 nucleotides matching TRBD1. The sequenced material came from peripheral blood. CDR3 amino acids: CASSPTGGLAKNIQYF. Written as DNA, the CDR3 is TGTGCCAGCAGCCCGACAGGGGGCCTAGCCAAAAACATTCAGTACTTC.